This T cell receptor (beta chain) is drawn from a study of CD8 T cells in ankylosing spondylitis. TCRdb used MiXCR to reprocess the 5' RACE reads, holding one entry per CDR3 protein. The sample lists roughly 180,000 distinct CDR3 sequences; around 13% were seen once. V lost 1 base, J lost 8 bases, and 11 bases lay in between. The CDR3 runs 13 residues. Sequenced: blood, either unsorted or a sorted T cell fraction (not recorded which). The source of this sequence is a male donor with ankylosing spondylitis or in good health (not recorded which). The chain joins TRBV12-3 or TRBV12-4 to TRBJ1-2, with D perhaps TRBD1 (6 bases). This CDR3 is CASSLGIGGGYTF. CDR3 in DNA: TGTGCCAGCAGTTTAGGTATAGGGGGAGGCTACACCTTC.